The 27 T cell receptor beta chains reported below all come from one sample, sequenced in a study of cytomegalovirus exposure and HLA in healthy donors. The study ran its PCR with 60 Vbeta and 13 Jbeta primers. This table comes from immunoSEQ multiplex PCR, and its TCRdb copy is limited to in-frame clones, with some not included. This sample yields under 200,000 clones, of which approximately 76% are seen a single time; around 1.4% belongs to the top ten. Sequencing was performed on PBMCs. These receptors were collected from a man in his sixties in good health and CMV-seronegative.

This clone was found once. The chain joins TRBV7-7 to TRBJ2-5, with 7 bases that match TRBD1. The CDR3 is 14 amino acids. Trimming took 6 bases from V and 1 from J; bases not matched to a gene: 5. In germline, CDR1 is SSHAT, CDR2 FNYEAQ (reference sequence). The CDR3 spells CASSYDRVQETQYF. DNA for the CDR3: TGTGCCAGCAGTTATGACAGGGTCCAAGAGACCCAGTACTTC.

The J gene is TRBJ1-2, the V gene TRBV19, with 8 bases fitting TRBD1. V lost 7 bases and J lost 6; bases outside the gene matches: 7. CDR3 length: 13 residues. Germline V gene sequence: CDR1 LNHDA, CDR2 SQIVND (reference sequence). In nucleotides, the CDR3 is TGTGCCAGTAACCAGGGGGCCGCTGATGGCTACACCTTC. Protein: CASNQGAADGYTF.

The J gene is TRBJ1-3, the V gene TRBV5-1; TRBD1 aligns across 7 bases. V was clipped by 3 bases and J by 1 base; unmatched bases: 4. The CDR3 is 15 amino acids. Per the germline V gene, CDR1 is SGHRS and CDR2 is YFSETQ. The chain's CDR3 is CASSSTTGSGNTIYF. CDR3 DNA: TGCGCCAGCAGCTCGACGACAGGGTCTGGAAACACCATATATTTT.

This chain uses TRBV30 with TRBJ1-1; a possible D gene is TRBD1 (5 bases). The length of the CDR3 is 11 residues. Germline values: CDR1 GTSNPN, CDR2 SVGIG (reference sequence). The V and J ends lost 3 bases and 7 bases respectively, with 9 bases between them. The chain's CDR3 is CAWRGRGEAFF. CDR3 nucleotides: TGTGCCTGGAGGGGGCGGGGTGAAGCTTTCTTT.

The chain has TRBV5-3 and TRBJ2-7; the D gene is possibly TRBD1 (5 bases). Being an ORF, TRBV5-3 has a function that is uncertain. Trimming removed 4 bases at V and 3 bases at J, with 20 bases between. The CDR3 spans 16 residues. The CDR3 here is CARSLVGALLFYEQYF. CDR3 nucleotides: TGTGCCAGAAGCCTTGTTGGGGCTCTCCTATTCTACGAGCAGTACTTC.

The V gene is TRBV4-1, the J gene TRBJ2-5; D gene ambiguous. The CDR3 spans 13 residues. Germline V lookup: CDR1 MGHRA, CDR2 YSYEKL. Trimming shortened V by 2 bases and J by 2 bases, and 6 bases separated the two germline ends. The CDR3 sequence is CASSQYRQETQYF. CDR3 DNA: TGCGCCAGCAGCCAATACAGACAAGAGACCCAGTACTTC.

The J gene is TRBJ1-1, the V gene TRBV11-2; 12 bases align to TRBD1. Germline-derived CDR1 and CDR2 are SGHAT and FQNNGV. V shed 5 bases, J shed 9 bases, and the junction held 7 bases outside the gene matches. The CDR3 contains 14 residues. CDR3 loop: CASSLGTGGAKAFF. As DNA, the CDR3 is TGTGCCAGCAGCCTCGGGACAGGGGGCGCCAAAGCTTTCTTT.

V is TRBV28 and J is TRBJ2-7; TRBD1 matches 9 bases. CDR1 is MDHEN and CDR2 is SYDVKM in the germline V gene. The ends lost 5 bases at V and 5 bases at J; junction bases unmatched: 10. This CDR3 contains 15 residues. The CDR3: CASSPLGTGSDEQYF. In nucleotides, the CDR3 is TGTGCCAGCAGTCCACTAGGGACAGGGAGTGACGAGCAGTACTTC.

CDR3 DNA sequence: TGTGCCATCAGTGAACGGACAATGAACACTGAAGCTTTCTTT. This gives the protein CAISERTMNTEAFF. V is TRBV10-3 and J is TRBJ1-1, with D possibly TRBD1 on 5 matching bases. This CDR3 has 14 amino acids. V was shortened by 3 bases and J by 0 bases, with 8 bases between the two germline ends. Per germline, CDR1 ENHRY and CDR2 SYGVKD.

This clone was counted a single time. This chain uses TRBV28 with TRBJ2-1, with TRBD2 matching 8 bases. This CDR3 spans 15 amino acids. Germline assignment: CDR1 MDHEN and CDR2 SYDVKM. Trimming at V came to 3 bases and at J to 4 bases, leaving 5 bases not matched to a gene. The CDR3 spells CASSFVASGYNEQFF. The CDR3 region has the DNA TGTGCCAGCAGTTTCGTAGCTAGCGGGTACAATGAGCAGTTCTTC.

The chain has TRBV7-2 and TRBJ2-1, with TRBD1 matching over 11 bases. The V gene end was trimmed by 5 bases and the J gene end by 7 bases; junction bases not matched to a gene: 7. Looked up from germline, CDR1 is SGHTA and CDR2 is FQGNSA. This CDR3 region has 15 residues. The CDR3 loop is CASSIRTGGRNEQFF. CDR3 DNA sequence: TGTGCCAGCAGCATTAGGACAGGGGGCCGTAATGAGCAGTTCTTC.

In this sample, this clone turned up a few times. The genes are TRBV7-9 and TRBJ2-7; 12 bases match TRBD1. CDR1 is SEHNR and CDR2 is FQNEAQ in the germline V gene (reference sequence). After removal of 6 bases from V and 7 bases from J, the junction contained 10 bases not matched to a gene. CDR3 length: 15 residues. The CDR3 sequence is CASSSPGQGAWEQYF. For the CDR3, the DNA is TGTGCCAGCAGTTCCCCGGGACAGGGGGCGTGGGAGCAGTACTTC.

The chain carries TRBV7-3 and TRBJ2-7; 8 bases align to TRBD1. Looked up from germline, CDR1 is SGHTA and CDR2 is FQGTGA. V trimming: 5 bases; J trimming: 3 bases; junction bases outside the gene matches: 6. This CDR3 contains 14 residues. CDR3: CASSRTGSGYEQYF. CDR3 coding DNA: TGTGCCAGCAGCAGGACAGGGAGCGGCTACGAGCAGTACTTC. The full variable domain, its missing parts supplied by reference TRBV7-3 and TRBJ2-7, is GAGVSQTPSNKVTEKGKYVELRCDPISGHTALYWYRQSLGQGPEFLIYFQGTGAADDSGLPNDRFFAVRPEGSVSTLKIQRTERGDSAVYLCASSRTGSGYEQYFGPGTRLTVT.

The table lists this clone with a count of one. This sample includes further DNA sequences coding for the same CDR3. The chain couples TRBV28 to TRBJ2-5; D is possibly TRBD2 (7 bases). The DNA end lines up better with TRBJ2-7; the J call may be wrong. Germline CDR1 MDHEN, CDR2 SYDVKM. This CDR3 spans 15 amino acids. CDR3 nucleotides: TGTGCCAGCAGTTTGTCCGGGGGGCCCACCTACGAGCAGTACTTC. The encoded protein is CASSLSGGPTYEQYF.

About this clone itself: Other nucleotide sequences in the sample specify the same CDR3. CDR3 region: CASSPPGQGVYEQYF. CDR3 bases: TGTGCCAGCAGCCCCCCGGGACAGGGTGTCTACGAGCAGTACTTC. The chain combines TRBV28 with TRBJ2-7; 9 nucleotides align to TRBD1. The CDR3 loop spans 15 amino acids. Germline-derived CDR1 and CDR2 are MDHEN and SYDVKM. With V trimmed by 6 bases and J by 3 bases, 9 bases remained unmatched.

The chain joins TRBV5-6 to TRBJ2-7, with D possibly matching TRBD2 (5 bases). CDR1 is SGHDT, CDR2 YYEEEE, per germline. V shed 5 bases and J shed 1 base, with 13 bases lying between them. The CDR3 extends over 14 amino acids. CDR3 protein: CASRMEVGSYEQYF. The CDR3 DNA is TGTGCCAGCAGGATGGAGGTGGGATCCTACGAGCAGTACTTC.

The chain couples TRBV11-2 to TRBJ2-1, with D unclear. V lost 3 bases to trimming and J lost 3 bases, with 9 bases between them. This CDR3 is 14 amino acids long. Germline values: CDR1 SGHAT, CDR2 FQNNGV. The CDR3: CASSFFGVYNEQFF. The CDR3 DNA is TGTGCCAGCAGCTTTTTCGGAGTCTACAATGAGCAGTTCTTC. The variable domain in full, completed from reference TRBV11-2 and TRBJ2-1, reads EAGVAQSPRYKIIEKRQSVAFWCNPISGHATLYWYQQILGQGPKLLIQFQNNGVVDDSQLPKDRFSAERLKGVDSTLKIQPAKLEDSAVYLCASSFFGVYNEQFFGPGTRLTVL.

This chain joins TRBV27 and TRBJ2-7; D is perhaps TRBD1 (6 bases). In germline, CDR1 is MNHEY, CDR2 SMNVEV (reference sequence). V was cut by 3 bases and J by 0 bases, with 12 bases left in between. The CDR3 totals 15 residues. The CDR3 reads CASSFSGAFSYEQYF. CDR3 bases: TGTGCCAGCAGTTTTTCAGGGGCCTTCTCCTACGAGCAGTACTTC.

This sequence joins TRBV28 and TRBJ1-5; D might be TRBD1 (5 bases). This CDR3 is built from 14 residues. Germline V gene data show CDR1 as MDHEN and CDR2 as SYDVKM. Deletions cut 2 bases from V and 5 bases from J, with 10 bases between. CDR3 nucleotides: TGTGCCAGCAGTTTAGGGGCCTTTGATCAGCCCCAGCATTTT. Translation: CASSLGAFDQPQHF.

This clone was found a few times. The V and J genes are TRBV9 and TRBJ2-1; TRBD2 matches at 12 bases. J gave up 6 bases and V 3 bases, and 7 bases lay outside the gene matches. Germline V gives CDR1 SGDLS, CDR2 YYNGEE. This CDR3 contains 16 residues. The CDR3: CASSDSGTSGSNEQFF. DNA for the CDR3: TGTGCCAGCAGCGACTCCGGGACTAGCGGGTCCAATGAGCAGTTCTTC. Variable domain in full (rest from reference TRBV9 and TRBJ2-1): DSGVTQTPKHLITATGQRVTLRCSPRSGDLSVYWYQQSLDQGLQFLIQYYNGEERAKGNILERFSAQQFPDLHSELNLSSLELGDSALYFCASSDSGTSGSNEQFFGPGTRLTVL.

This clone was seen a single time. The rearrangement links TRBV11-3 to TRBJ2-1, with D maybe TRBD1 (7 bases). The CDR3 is made up of 14 amino acids. Trimming left V 4 bases short and J 4 bases short, with 11 bases between. CDR1 and CDR2 (germline): SGHNT, YENEEA. CDR3 in DNA: TGTGCCAGCAGCTCCTCAGGGGGGTACAATGAGCAGTTCTTC. Amino acids: CASSSSGGYNEQFF.

This clone is a singleton in its sample. The chain carries TRBV28 and TRBJ1-5; TRBD1 agrees at 8 bases. This CDR3 comprises 15 residues. Germline V gene sequence: CDR1 MDHEN, CDR2 SYDVKM. V lost 6 bases to trimming and J lost 2 bases; unmatched junction nucleotides: 6. The CDR3 loop is CASRIPGGGNQPQHF. The CDR3 DNA sequence: TGTGCCAGCAGGATCCCAGGGGGCGGCAATCAGCCCCAGCATTTT.

This clone was seen a few times. This chain links TRBV11-2 with TRBJ2-5; a weak D match, TRBD1 (5 bases). The CDR3 contains 15 residues. Germline lookup yields CDR1 SGHAT and CDR2 FQNNGV. Trimming stripped 0 bases from V and 9 bases from J, with 17 bases between. Here the CDR3 DNA reads TGTGCCAGCAGCTTAGATTTGGGGTTATTGGGGCCCCAGTACTTC. Translated: CASSLDLGLLGPQYF.

The rearrangement uses TRBV5-1 and TRBJ1-3; D not resolved. The CDR3 covers 13 residues. V dropped 3 bases and J dropped 4 bases, with 8 bases sitting between them. The germline CDR1 and CDR2 sequences are SGHRS and YFSETQ. As DNA, the CDR3 is TGCGCCAGCAGCTCGGGGAGCGGAAACACCATATATTTT. Residues: CASSSGSGNTIYF.

This clone was picked up one time. The chain uses TRBV29-1 and TRBJ2-7, with 9 bases matching TRBD2. The junction had 3 bases not matched to a gene; V was cut back by 2 bases and J by 1 base. There are 14 residues in the CDR3. Germline V gives CDR1 SQVTM, CDR2 ANQGSEA. The CDR3: CSVEPSGASYEQYF. CDR3 nucleotide sequence: TGCAGCGTTGAACCTAGCGGGGCTTCCTACGAGCAGTACTTC.

As for this clone: The germline gene is not matched at one end of the junction; a read error may be the cause. The chain recombines TRBV7-9 with TRBJ1-5; D remains unclear. The CDR3 contains 17 residues. Per germline, CDR1 SEHNR and CDR2 FQNEAQ (reference sequence). The CDR3 loop is CSSSSRLSDYSNQPQHF. The CDR3 DNA is TGTTCCAGCAGCTCCCGTCTTAGCGATTATAGCAATCAGCCCCAGCATTTT.

This clone has just a few counts. V and J are TRBV28 and TRBJ1-4; 7 positions agree with TRBD1. In germline, CDR1 is MDHEN, CDR2 SYDVKM. V shed 10 bases, J shed 7 bases, and the junction held 9 bases outside the gene matches. The CDR3 contains 13 residues. The CDR3 DNA reads TGTGCCACCCTCACAGGGGAAAGTGAAAAACTGTTTTTT. Protein sequence: CATLTGESEKLFF. Together with reference TRBV28 and TRBJ1-4, the CDR3 gives the full variable domain: DVKVTQSSRYLVKRTGEKVFLECVQDMDHENMFWYRQDPGLGLRLIYFSYDVKMKEKGDIPEGYSVSREKKERFSLILESASTNQTSMYLCATLTGESEKLFFGSGTQLSVL.